This T cell receptor (beta chain) was recorded in a study of blood T cell repertoires in COVID-19. Trimming stripped 4 bases from V and 1 base from J, with 10 bases between. The CDR3 totals 14 residues. The table came from immunoSEQ multiplex PCR; TCRdb's copy has only in-frame clones and leaves some out. The top ten clones hold approximately 6.8% of a sample with 200,000 to 250,000 clones, about 88% of them seen once. This sequence was found in a woman aged 70-85 years with active or convalescent COVID-19. V gene TRBV6-7 combines with J gene TRBJ1-1, with D possibly TRBD1 on 5 matching bases. TRBV6-7 counts as an open reading frame of uncertain function. Source material: peripheral blood. The CDR3 spells CASSSHQGNTEAFF. The CDR3 nucleotides read TGTGCCAGCAGTTCCCATCAGGGGAACACTGAAGCTTTCTTT.